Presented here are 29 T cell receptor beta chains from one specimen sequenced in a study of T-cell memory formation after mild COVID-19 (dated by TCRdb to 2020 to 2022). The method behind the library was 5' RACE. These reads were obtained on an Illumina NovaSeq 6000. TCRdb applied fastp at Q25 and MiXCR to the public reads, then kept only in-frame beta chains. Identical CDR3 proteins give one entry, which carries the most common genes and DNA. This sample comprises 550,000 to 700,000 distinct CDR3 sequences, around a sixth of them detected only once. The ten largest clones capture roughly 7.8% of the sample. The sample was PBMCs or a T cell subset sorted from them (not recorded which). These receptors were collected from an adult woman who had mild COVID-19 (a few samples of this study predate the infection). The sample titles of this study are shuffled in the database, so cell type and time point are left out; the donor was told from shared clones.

CDR3 amino acids: CASASSGHLYQPQHF. CDR3 coding DNA: TGTGCCAGTGCCTCTTCGGGACACCTATATCAGCCCCAGCATTTT. This chain joins TRBV6-2 or TRBV6-3 and TRBJ1-5; D might be TRBD1 (6 bases). The length of the CDR3 is 15 residues. The germline V gene encodes CDR1 MNHEY and CDR2 SVGEGT. The ends were cut back, 9 bases at V and 5 bases at J, with 20 bases in the middle.

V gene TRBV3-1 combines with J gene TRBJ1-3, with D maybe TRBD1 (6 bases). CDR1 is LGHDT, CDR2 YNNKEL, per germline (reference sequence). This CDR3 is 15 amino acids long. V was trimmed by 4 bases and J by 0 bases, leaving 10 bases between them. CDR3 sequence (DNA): TGTGCCAGCAGCCGACAGGTTACCTCTGGAAACACCATATATTTT. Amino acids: CASSRQVTSGNTIYF.

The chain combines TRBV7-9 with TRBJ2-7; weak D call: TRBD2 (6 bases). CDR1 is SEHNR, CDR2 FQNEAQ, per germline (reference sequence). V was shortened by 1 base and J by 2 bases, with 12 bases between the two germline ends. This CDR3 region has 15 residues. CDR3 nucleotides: TGTGCCAGCAGCTTAGGCAGCGGGTGGACCTACGAGCAGTACTTC. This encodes CASSLGSGWTYEQYF.

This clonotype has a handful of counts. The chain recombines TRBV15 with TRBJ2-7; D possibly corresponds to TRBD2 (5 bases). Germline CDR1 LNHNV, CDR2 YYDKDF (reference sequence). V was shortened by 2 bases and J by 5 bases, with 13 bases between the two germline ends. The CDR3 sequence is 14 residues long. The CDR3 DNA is TGTGCCACCAGCAGATCAAAGACGCGGGACGAGCAGTACTTC. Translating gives CATSRSKTRDEQYF.

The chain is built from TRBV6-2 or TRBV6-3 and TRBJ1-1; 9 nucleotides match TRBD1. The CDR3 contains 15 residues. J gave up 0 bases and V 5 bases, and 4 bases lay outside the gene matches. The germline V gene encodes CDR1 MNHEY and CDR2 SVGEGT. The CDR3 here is CASSRTGALNTEAFF. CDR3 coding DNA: TGTGCCAGCAGTAGGACAGGGGCCTTGAACACTGAAGCTTTCTTT.

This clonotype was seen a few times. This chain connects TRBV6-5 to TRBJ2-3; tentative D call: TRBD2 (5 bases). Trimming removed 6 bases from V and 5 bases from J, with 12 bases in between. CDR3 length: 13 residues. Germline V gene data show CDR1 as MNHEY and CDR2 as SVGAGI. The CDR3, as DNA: TGTGCCAGCAGGGTGGGAGAGGAAGATACGCAGTATTTT. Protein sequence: CASRVGEEDTQYF.

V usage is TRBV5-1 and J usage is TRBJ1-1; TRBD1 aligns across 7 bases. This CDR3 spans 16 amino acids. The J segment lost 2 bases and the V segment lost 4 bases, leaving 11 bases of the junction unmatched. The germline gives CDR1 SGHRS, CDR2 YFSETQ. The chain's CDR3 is CASSERPGQINTEAFF. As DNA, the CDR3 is TGCGCCAGCAGCGAGAGACCGGGACAGATCAACACTGAAGCTTTCTTT.

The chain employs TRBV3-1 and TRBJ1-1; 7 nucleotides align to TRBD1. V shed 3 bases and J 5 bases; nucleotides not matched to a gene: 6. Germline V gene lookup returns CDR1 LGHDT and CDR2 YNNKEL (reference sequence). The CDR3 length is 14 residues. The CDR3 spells CASSHRGTKTEAFF. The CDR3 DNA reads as TGTGCCAGCAGCCACAGGGGGACGAAGACTGAAGCTTTCTTT.

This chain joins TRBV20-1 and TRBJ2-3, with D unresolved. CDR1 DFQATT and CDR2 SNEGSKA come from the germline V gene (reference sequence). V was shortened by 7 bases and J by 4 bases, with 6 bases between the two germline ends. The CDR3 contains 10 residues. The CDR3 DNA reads TGCAGTGTGCTGTCAGATACGCAGTATTTT. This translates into CSVLSDTQYF.

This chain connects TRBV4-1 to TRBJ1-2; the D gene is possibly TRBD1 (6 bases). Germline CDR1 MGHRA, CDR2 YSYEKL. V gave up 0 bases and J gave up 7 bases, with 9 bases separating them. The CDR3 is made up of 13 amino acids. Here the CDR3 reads CASSQEGGFGYTF. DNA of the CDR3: TGCGCCAGCAGCCAAGAAGGGGGGTTTGGCTACACCTTC.

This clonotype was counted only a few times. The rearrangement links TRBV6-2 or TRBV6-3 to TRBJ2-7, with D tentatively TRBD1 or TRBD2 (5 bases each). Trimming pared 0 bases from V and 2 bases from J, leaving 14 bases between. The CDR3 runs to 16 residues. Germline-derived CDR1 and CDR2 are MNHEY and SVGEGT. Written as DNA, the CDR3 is TGTGCCAGCAGTTACTCGGTCGCAGGGAGCCCCTACGAGCAGTACTTC. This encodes CASSYSVAGSPYEQYF.

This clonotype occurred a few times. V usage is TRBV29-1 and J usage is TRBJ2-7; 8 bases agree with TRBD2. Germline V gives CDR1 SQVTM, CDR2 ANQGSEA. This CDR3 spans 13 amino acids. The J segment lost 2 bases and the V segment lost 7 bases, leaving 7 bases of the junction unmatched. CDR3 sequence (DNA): TGCAGCGGGATAAGCGGGGGCCCCTACGAGCAGTACTTC. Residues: CSGISGGPYEQYF.

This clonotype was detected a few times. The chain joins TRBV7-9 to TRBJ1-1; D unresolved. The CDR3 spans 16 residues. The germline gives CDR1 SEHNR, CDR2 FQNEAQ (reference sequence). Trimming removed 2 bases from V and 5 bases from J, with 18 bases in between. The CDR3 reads CASSLKSPAIGTEAFF. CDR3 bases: TGTGCCAGCAGCTTAAAGTCACCCGCTATTGGGACTGAAGCTTTCTTT.

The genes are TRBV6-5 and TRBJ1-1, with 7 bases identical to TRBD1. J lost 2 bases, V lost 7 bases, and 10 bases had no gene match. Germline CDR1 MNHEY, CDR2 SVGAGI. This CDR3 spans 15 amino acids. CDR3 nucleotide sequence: TGTGCCAGCACCCTCGACGGGACAGCAAACACTGAAGCTTTCTTT. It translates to CASTLDGTANTEAFF.

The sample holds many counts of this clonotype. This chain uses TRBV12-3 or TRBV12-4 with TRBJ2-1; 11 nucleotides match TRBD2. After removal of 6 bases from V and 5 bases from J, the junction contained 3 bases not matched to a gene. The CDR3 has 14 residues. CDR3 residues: CASSQGLADNEQFF. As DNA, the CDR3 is TGTGCCAGCAGCCAGGGACTAGCGGACAATGAGCAGTTCTTC.

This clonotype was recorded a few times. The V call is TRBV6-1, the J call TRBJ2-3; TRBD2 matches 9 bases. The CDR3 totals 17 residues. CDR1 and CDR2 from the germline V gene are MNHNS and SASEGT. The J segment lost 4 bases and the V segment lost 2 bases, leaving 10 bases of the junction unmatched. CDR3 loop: CASSELGSGGKADTQYF. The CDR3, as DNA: TGTGCCAGCAGTGAATTGGGTAGCGGGGGCAAAGCAGATACGCAGTATTTT.

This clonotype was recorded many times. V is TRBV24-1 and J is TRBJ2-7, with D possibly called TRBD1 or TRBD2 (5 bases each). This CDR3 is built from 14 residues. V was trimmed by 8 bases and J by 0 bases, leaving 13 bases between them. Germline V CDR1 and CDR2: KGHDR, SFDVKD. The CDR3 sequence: CATTNWGSSYEQYF. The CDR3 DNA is TGTGCCACCACGAACTGGGGGAGCTCCTACGAGCAGTACTTC.

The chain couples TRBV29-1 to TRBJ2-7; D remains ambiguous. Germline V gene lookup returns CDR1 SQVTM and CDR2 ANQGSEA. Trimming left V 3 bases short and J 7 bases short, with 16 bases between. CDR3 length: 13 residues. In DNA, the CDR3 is TGCAGCGTTGAGGTCGCCGCCCCTTTGGAGCAGTACTTC. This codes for CSVEVAAPLEQYF.

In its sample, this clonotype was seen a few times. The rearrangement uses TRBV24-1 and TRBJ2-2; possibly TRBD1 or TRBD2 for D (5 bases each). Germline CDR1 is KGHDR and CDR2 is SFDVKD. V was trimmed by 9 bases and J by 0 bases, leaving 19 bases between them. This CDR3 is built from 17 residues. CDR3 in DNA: TGTGCCACCGGGACCCTTGTCCTATCCGCGAACACCGGGGAGCTGTTTTTT. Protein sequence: CATGTLVLSANTGELFF.

CDR3 amino acids: CASGTGGGNQPQHF. CDR3 coding DNA: TGTGCCAGCGGAACAGGGGGCGGCAATCAGCCCCAGCATTTT. This chain connects TRBV12-3 or TRBV12-4 to TRBJ1-5; 9 positions agree with TRBD1. The V gene end was trimmed by 8 bases and the J gene end by 2 bases; junction bases not matched to a gene: 4. This CDR3 spans 14 amino acids.

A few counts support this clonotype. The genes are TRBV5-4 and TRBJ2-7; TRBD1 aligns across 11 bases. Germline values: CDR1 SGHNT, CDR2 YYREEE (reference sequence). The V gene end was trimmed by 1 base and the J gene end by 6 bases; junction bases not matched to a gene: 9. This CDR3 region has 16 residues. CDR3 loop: CASSLTGTGGDGEQYF. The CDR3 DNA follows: TGTGCCAGCAGCTTGACGGGGACAGGGGGGGATGGCGAGCAGTACTTC.

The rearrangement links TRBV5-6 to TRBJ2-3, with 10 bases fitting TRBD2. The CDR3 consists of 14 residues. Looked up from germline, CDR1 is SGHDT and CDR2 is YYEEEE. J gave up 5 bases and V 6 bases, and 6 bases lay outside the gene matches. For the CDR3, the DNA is TGTGCCAGCATTTTAGGACTAGCGGTAGATACGCAGTATTTT. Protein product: CASILGLAVDTQYF.

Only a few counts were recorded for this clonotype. CDR3 protein: CASSLELTAHGYTF. The CDR3 region has the DNA TGTGCCAGCAGCTTAGAGTTGACAGCCCATGGCTACACCTTC. The chain combines TRBV7-9 with TRBJ1-2; a weak D match, TRBD1 (5 bases). The germline CDR1 and CDR2 sequences are SEHNR and FQNEAQ (reference sequence). Deletions cut 1 base from V and 6 bases from J, with 12 bases between. This CDR3 has 14 amino acids.

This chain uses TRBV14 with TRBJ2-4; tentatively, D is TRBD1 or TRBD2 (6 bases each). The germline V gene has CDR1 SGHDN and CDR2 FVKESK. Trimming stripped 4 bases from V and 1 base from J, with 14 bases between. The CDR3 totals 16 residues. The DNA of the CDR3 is TGTGCCAGCAGCCCCTTAGGGGGGATCGCCAAAAACATTCAGTACTTC. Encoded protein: CASSPLGGIAKNIQYF.

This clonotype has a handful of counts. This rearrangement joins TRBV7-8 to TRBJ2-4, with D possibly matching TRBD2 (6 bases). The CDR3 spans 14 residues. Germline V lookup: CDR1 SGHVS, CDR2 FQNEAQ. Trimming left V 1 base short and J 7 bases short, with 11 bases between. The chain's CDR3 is CASSLGRGMNIQYF. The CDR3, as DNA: TGTGCCAGCAGCTTAGGTCGGGGGATGAACATTCAGTACTTC.

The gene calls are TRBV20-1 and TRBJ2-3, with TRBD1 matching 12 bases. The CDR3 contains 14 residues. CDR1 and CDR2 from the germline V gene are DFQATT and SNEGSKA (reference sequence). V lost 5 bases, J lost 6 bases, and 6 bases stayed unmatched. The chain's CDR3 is CSAGDRGRSDTQYF. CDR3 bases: TGCAGTGCTGGGGACAGGGGGCGCTCCGATACGCAGTATTTT.

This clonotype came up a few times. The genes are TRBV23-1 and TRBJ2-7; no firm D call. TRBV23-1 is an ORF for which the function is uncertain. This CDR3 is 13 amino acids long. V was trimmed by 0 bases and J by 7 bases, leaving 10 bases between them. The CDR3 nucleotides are TGCGCCAGCAGTCAATCGTGGGATAAAGAGCAGTACTTC. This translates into CASSQSWDKEQYF.

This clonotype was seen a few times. The CDR3 DNA reads TGTGCCAGCAGCTTATCCTCGGACGGTGGAAGGCACGAGCAGTACTTC. Amino acids: CASSLSSDGGRHEQYF. The gene calls are TRBV5-6 and TRBJ2-7; D unresolved. The V and J ends lost 2 bases and 5 bases respectively, with 20 bases between them. CDR1 and CDR2 (germline): SGHDT, YYEEEE. The CDR3 contains 16 residues.

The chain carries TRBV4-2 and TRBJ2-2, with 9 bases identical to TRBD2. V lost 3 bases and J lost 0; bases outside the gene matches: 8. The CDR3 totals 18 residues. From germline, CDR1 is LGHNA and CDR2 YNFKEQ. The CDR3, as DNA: TGTGCCAGCAGCCAGGAGGGTCCTAGCGGGACGAACACCGGGGAGCTGTTTTTT. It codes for CASSQEGPSGTNTGELFF.